The 20 T cell receptor beta chains in this list originate from one sample, sequenced in a study of blood T cell repertoires in COVID-19. Assay: immunoSEQ multiplex PCR; the TCRdb copy retains only in-frame clones and omits some. In the table there are more than 120,000 clones, approximately 86% of which are singletons. The sequenced material came from peripheral blood. Receptors were obtained from a woman aged 45-65 years with acute or convalescent COVID-19.

Turning to this clone: This same CDR3 is encoded by further DNA sequences in the sample. This chain connects TRBV5-1 to TRBJ2-7; the D is unclear. Germline CDR1 and CDR2: SGHRS and YFSETQ. CDR3 length: 11 amino acids. Deletions cut 7 bases from V and 6 bases from J, with 11 bases between. DNA for the CDR3: TGCGCCAGCTCTCACGCAGGCGAGCAGTACTTC. It specifies CASSHAGEQYF.

The V call is TRBV12-5, the J call TRBJ2-2; tentative D call: TRBD2 (5 bases). There are 15 residues in the CDR3. CDR1 is LGHNT, CDR2 FRNRAP, per germline. V dropped 3 bases and J dropped 5 bases, with 13 bases sitting between them. As DNA, the CDR3 is TGTGCTAGTGGTTTTGAGGGAGCCCCAACCGGGGAGCTGTTTTTT. Its protein product is CASGFEGAPTGELFF.

This chain joins TRBV5-6 and TRBJ1-5; D gene unclear. The CDR3 sequence is 14 residues long. CDR1 is SGHDT, CDR2 YYEEEE, per germline. V dropped 0 bases and J dropped 6 bases, with 10 bases sitting between them. CDR3 sequence: CASSLGPPSQPQHF. As DNA, the CDR3 is TGTGCCAGCAGCTTGGGTCCTCCCAGTCAGCCCCAGCATTTT.

The rearrangement joins TRBV19 to TRBJ2-3; D is possibly TRBD2 (6 bases). Germline V gene sequence: CDR1 LNHDA, CDR2 SQIVND (reference sequence). Trimming took off 4 bases at V and 1 base at J, with 12 bases between the two ends. This CDR3 contains 15 residues. This CDR3 is CASSTGTGGTDTQYF. The CDR3 bases are TGTGCCAGTAGTACAGGGACGGGGGGCACAGATACGCAGTATTTT.

The chain links TRBV2 to TRBJ1-1; D is unresolved. V was clipped by 9 bases and J by 2 bases, with 13 bases between them. This CDR3 is built from 13 residues. CDR1 and CDR2 (germline): SNHLY, FYNNEI. The DNA of the CDR3 is TGTGCCAGGAGAATCACAGCCAACACTGAAGCTTTCTTT. Amino acids: CARRITANTEAFF.

The J gene is TRBJ1-1, the V gene TRBV28, with 7 positions matching TRBD1. Germline CDR1 and CDR2: MDHEN and SYDVKM. The CDR3 runs to 14 residues. With 6 bases clipped from V and 8 bases from J, the junction kept 12 bases outside the gene matches. CDR3 sequence: CASSPTRRQGEAFF. The DNA of the CDR3 is TGTGCCAGCAGCCCAACCCGTCGACAGGGAGAAGCTTTCTTT.

In DNA, the CDR3 is TGTGCCAGCTCGACGGAGCCGAATGAAAAACTGTTTTTT. Amino acids: CASSTEPNEKLFF. V and J are TRBV2 and TRBJ1-4; no reliable D call. Trimming removed 8 bases from V and 5 bases from J, with 12 bases in between. Germline V lookup: CDR1 SNHLY, CDR2 FYNNEI. The CDR3 covers 13 residues.

The chain employs TRBV11-2 and TRBJ2-7; tentative D call: TRBD1 (5 bases). V lost 3 bases, J lost 2 bases, and 11 bases lay in between. The V gene's germline CDR1 is SGHAT and CDR2 FQNNGV. This CDR3 spans 14 amino acids. CDR3 amino acids: CASSFMGRAYEQYF. The CDR3 DNA reads TGTGCCAGCAGCTTTATGGGCAGGGCCTACGAGCAGTACTTC. The entire variable domain, with the rest obtained from reference TRBV11-2 and TRBJ2-7, is as follows: EAGVAQSPRYKIIEKRQSVAFWCNPISGHATLYWYQQILGQGPKLLIQFQNNGVVDDSQLPKDRFSAERLKGVDSTLKIQPAKLEDSAVYLCASSFMGRAYEQYFGPGTRLTVT.

The chain is built from TRBV3-1 (or the pseudogene TRBV3-2) and TRBJ1-2, with TRBD1 matching 9 bases. Germline trimming cut 7 bases from V and 0 bases from J; bases unmatched to any gene: 12. This CDR3 is 17 amino acids long. Germline V lookup: CDR1 LGHDT, CDR2 YNNKEL (reference sequence). The CDR3 reads CASNGRTGDRTNYGYTF. CDR3 coding DNA: TGTGCCAGCAACGGTCGGACAGGGGACCGGACTAACTATGGCTACACCTTC.

This clone occurred many times. The chain is built from TRBV9 and TRBJ1-2, with D perhaps TRBD1 (5 bases). Germline loops: CDR1 SGDLS, CDR2 YYNGEE. Trimming removed 6 bases at V and 4 bases at J, with 16 bases between. This CDR3 spans 14 amino acids. The CDR3 DNA sequence: TGTGCCAGCACCTCAGGGCCACGAAGCTATGGCTACACCTTC. Translated, it gives CASTSGPRSYGYTF.

This clone was recorded once. J is TRBJ1-1 and V is TRBV5-4; 8 nucleotides match TRBD1. CDR3 length: 17 amino acids. J lost 0 bases, V lost 2 bases, and 9 bases had no gene match. Germline V gene data show CDR1 as SGHNT and CDR2 as YYREEE (reference sequence). In nucleotides, the CDR3 is TGTGCCAGCAGCTTCGAGACAGGGGTCGGTATGAACACTGAAGCTTTCTTT. This codes for CASSFETGVGMNTEAFF. The full variable domain, with the rest looked up from reference TRBV5-4 and TRBJ1-1, is ETGVTQSPTHLIKTRGQQVTLRCSSQSGHNTVSWYQQALGQGPQFIFQYYREEENGRGNFPPRFSGLQFPNYSSELNVNALELDDSALYLCASSFETGVGMNTEAFFGQGTRLTVV.

The rearrangement uses TRBV27 and TRBJ2-7; D might be TRBD1 (5 bases). Per germline, CDR1 MNHEY and CDR2 SMNVEV (reference sequence). The CDR3 contains 13 residues. Trimming pared 6 bases from V and 6 bases from J, leaving 15 bases between. CDR3 in amino acids: CASRSAGPGEQYF. CDR3 nucleotide sequence: TGTGCCAGCAGGTCGGCAGGGCCAGGCGAGCAGTACTTC.

The chain uses TRBV11-2 and TRBJ2-7, with 10 bases lining up with TRBD2. The CDR3 spans 17 residues. V lost 7 bases, J lost 6 bases, and 18 bases stayed unmatched. Per the germline V gene, CDR1 is SGHAT and CDR2 is FQNNGV. CDR3 residues: CASTSRSIAGGPSEQYF. The CDR3 coding sequence is TGTGCCAGCACCTCGAGATCGATAGCGGGGGGTCCTAGCGAGCAGTACTTC.

V usage is TRBV5-4 and J usage is TRBJ2-1; the D gene is possibly TRBD2 (6 bases). This CDR3 has 11 amino acids. The V end lost 7 bases, the J end lost 4 bases, and 6 bases lay between the germline ends. The germline CDR1 and CDR2 sequences are SGHNT and YYREEE (reference sequence). The chain's CDR3 is CASGGYNEQFF. CDR3 DNA sequence: TGTGCCAGCGGAGGGTACAATGAGCAGTTCTTC.

The chain employs TRBV5-4 and TRBJ1-3; 7 bases line up with TRBD1. The CDR3 length is 14 residues. V was clipped by 4 bases and J by 5 bases; unmatched bases: 6. From germline, CDR1 is SGHNT and CDR2 YYREEE (reference sequence). For the CDR3, the DNA is TGTGCCAGCAGCCGGGGACAGTCGAGAAACACCATATATTTT. This gives the protein CASSRGQSRNTIYF.

The count of this clone is one. The J gene is TRBJ2-4, the V gene TRBV6-6; 12 nucleotides match TRBD2. V shed 8 bases and J 8 bases; nucleotides not matched to a gene: 7. The germline gives CDR1 MNHNY, CDR2 SVGAGI (reference sequence). CDR3 length: 14 amino acids. The CDR3 protein is CASRLAGGPYIQYF. DNA of the CDR3: TGTGCCAGCCGTCTAGCGGGGGGGCCATACATTCAGTACTTC.

V and J are TRBV5-4 and TRBJ1-2; D is unclear. Germline assignment: CDR1 SGHNT and CDR2 YYREEE (reference sequence). The CDR3 runs to 14 residues. The V end lost 0 bases, the J end lost 2 bases, and 8 bases lay between the germline ends. The DNA for the CDR3 is TGTGCCAGCAGCTTGGTTACAGCAAACTATGGCTACACCTTC. Amino acids: CASSLVTANYGYTF.

V is TRBV5-6 and J is TRBJ2-3; 9 bases agree with TRBD2. This CDR3 spans 15 amino acids. J gave up 4 bases and V 0 bases, and 3 bases lay outside the gene matches. The germline V gene encodes CDR1 SGHDT and CDR2 YYEEEE. The CDR3 loop is CASSLGGGAADTQYF. For the CDR3, the DNA is TGTGCCAGCAGCTTGGGCGGGGGGGCCGCAGATACGCAGTATTTT.

This clone was seen once. This chain connects TRBV10-2 to TRBJ2-1; the D is unclear. Germline-derived CDR1 and CDR2 are WSHSY and SAAADI. This CDR3 has 17 residues. The germline V and J ends were trimmed by 3 bases and 2 bases, with 17 bases remaining between them. The CDR3 DNA is TGCGCCAGCAGTGACTTGTTCGCTACCCGGGCCTACAATGAGCAGTTCTTC. This sequence encodes CASSDLFATRAYNEQFF.

V is TRBV19 and J is TRBJ2-1, with 8 bases lining up with TRBD2. V shed 5 bases and J 10 bases; nucleotides not matched to a gene: 7. CDR3 length: 13 amino acids. The germline V gene has CDR1 LNHDA and CDR2 SQIVND (reference sequence). The CDR3 reads CASSSGLVSEQFF. The CDR3 coding sequence is TGTGCCAGTAGTTCGGGACTAGTTTCCGAGCAGTTCTTC.